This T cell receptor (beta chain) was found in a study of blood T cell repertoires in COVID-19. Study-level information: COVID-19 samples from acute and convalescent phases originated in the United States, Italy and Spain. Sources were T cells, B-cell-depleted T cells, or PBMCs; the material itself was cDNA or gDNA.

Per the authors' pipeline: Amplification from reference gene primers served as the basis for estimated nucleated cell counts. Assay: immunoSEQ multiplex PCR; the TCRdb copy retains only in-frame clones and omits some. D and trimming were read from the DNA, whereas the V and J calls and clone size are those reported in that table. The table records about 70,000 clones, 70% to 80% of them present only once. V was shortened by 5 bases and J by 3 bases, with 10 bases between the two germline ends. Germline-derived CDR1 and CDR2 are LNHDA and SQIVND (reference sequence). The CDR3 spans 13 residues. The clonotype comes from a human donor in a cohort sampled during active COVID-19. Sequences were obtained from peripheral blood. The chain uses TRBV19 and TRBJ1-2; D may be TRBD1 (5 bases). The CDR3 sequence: CASSADSHYGYTF. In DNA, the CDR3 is TGTGCCAGTAGTGCAGACAGCCACTATGGCTACACCTTC.